Listed below are T cell receptor beta chains from one sample, sequenced in a study of T cell responses to AZD1222 COVID-19 vaccine. Only in-frame clones appear in the TCRdb table, and some are missing; sequencing was by immunoSEQ multiplex PCR. Among approximately 190,000 clones listed, around 92% were seen once. Specimen: peripheral blood, collected on day 0 of AZD1222 vaccination. Receptor source: an adult in good health. Both conserved end residues are part of each CDR3. Fields, in order: J gene, V gene, D gene, clone size, CDR3 protein, CDR3 DNA. The D gene is left open where the match is weak. Rows may omit the clone size; those that give it use once, few, many or a size class.

j_call: TRBJ2-7
v_call: TRBV5-1
d_call: TRBD1
clone_size: -
cdr3_aa: CASRPGQGSEQYF
cdr3_nt: TGCGCCAGCAGACCTGGACAGGGATCGGAGCAGTACTTC

j_call: TRBJ2-5
v_call: TRBV25-1
d_call: -
clone_size: -
cdr3_aa: CASLMAGAAETQYF
cdr3_nt: TGTGCCAGCCTGATGGCAGGGGCGGCAGAGACCCAGTACTTC

j_call: TRBJ1-1
v_call: TRBV28
d_call: -
clone_size: -
cdr3_aa: CASRPPGTVSTEAFF
cdr3_nt: TGTGCCAGCAGACCTCCGGGCACAGTTAGCACTGAAGCTTTCTTT

j_call: TRBJ2-3
v_call: TRBV5-1
d_call: -
clone_size: -
cdr3_aa: CASSFTLTGTDTQYF
cdr3_nt: TGCGCCAGCAGTTTTACCCTGACAGGCACAGATACGCAGTATTTT

j_call: TRBJ2-7
v_call: TRBV6-6
d_call: -
clone_size: -
cdr3_aa: CASSDAGDEQYF
cdr3_nt: TGTGCCAGCAGTGACGCAGGGGACGAGCAGTACTTC

j_call: TRBJ1-2
v_call: TRBV5-4
d_call: TRBD1
clone_size: -
cdr3_aa: CASSHGQGAGGNYGYTF
cdr3_nt: TGTGCCAGCAGCCACGGACAGGGGGCAGGAGGAAACTATGGCTACACCTTC

j_call: TRBJ2-3
v_call: TRBV9
d_call: TRBD2
clone_size: -
cdr3_aa: CASSVELAGTTDTQYF
cdr3_nt: TGTGCCAGCAGCGTAGAACTAGCGGGGACCACAGATACGCAGTATTTT

j_call: TRBJ1-1
v_call: TRBV5-1
d_call: TRBD1
clone_size: -
cdr3_aa: CASRSGQPNTEAFF
cdr3_nt: TGCGCCAGCAGATCGGGACAGCCGAACACTGAAGCTTTCTTT

j_call: TRBJ1-1
v_call: TRBV9
d_call: TRBD1
clone_size: once
cdr3_aa: CASSPGQGRRATNTEAFF
cdr3_nt: TGTGCCAGCAGCCCAGGACAGGGGCGGCGAGCAACGAACACTGAAGCTTTCTTT

j_call: TRBJ2-3
v_call: TRBV5-4
d_call: -
clone_size: -
cdr3_aa: CASSFTGRGDTQYF
cdr3_nt: TGTGCCAGCAGCTTTACCGGACGGGGAGATACGCAGTATTTT

j_call: TRBJ1-2
v_call: TRBV4-1
d_call: -
clone_size: -
cdr3_aa: CASSQDPQGYYGYTF
cdr3_nt: TGCGCCAGCAGCCAAGATCCGCAGGGATACTATGGCTACACCTTC

j_call: TRBJ1-4
v_call: TRBV10-1
d_call: TRBD1
clone_size: few
cdr3_aa: CASSDNRGHREKLFF
cdr3_nt: TGCGCCAGCAGCGACAACAGGGGGCATCGGGAAAAACTGTTTTTT

j_call: TRBJ2-7
v_call: TRBV7-6
d_call: -
clone_size: -
cdr3_aa: CASSLETGEEYEQYF
cdr3_nt: TGTGCCAGCAGCTTAGAAACTGGGGAGGAATACGAGCAGTACTTC

j_call: TRBJ1-4
v_call: TRBV18
d_call: TRBD1
clone_size: -
cdr3_aa: CASSLGTASPNEKLFF
cdr3_nt: TGTGCCAGCTCACTGGGGACAGCAAGCCCTAATGAAAAACTGTTTTTT

j_call: TRBJ1-3
v_call: TRBV19
d_call: -
clone_size: -
cdr3_aa: CASSTIGTGRTGNTIYF
cdr3_nt: TGTGCCAGTAGTACAATTGGGACCGGGCGCACTGGAAACACCATATATTTT

j_call: TRBJ1-1
v_call: TRBV10-3
d_call: -
clone_size: -
cdr3_aa: CAIFEGQPNTEAFF
cdr3_nt: TGTGCCATCTTTGAGGGACAACCTAACACTGAAGCTTTCTTT

j_call: TRBJ1-2
v_call: TRBV7-2
d_call: -
clone_size: once
cdr3_aa: CASSLLGGVNYGYTF
cdr3_nt: TGTGCCAGCAGCTTACTAGGGGGGGTTAACTATGGCTACACCTTC

j_call: TRBJ1-4
v_call: TRBV12-3/TRBV12-4
d_call: -
clone_size: -
cdr3_aa: CASSFVANEKLFF
cdr3_nt: TGTGCCAGCAGTTTTGTAGCTAATGAAAAACTGTTTTTT

j_call: TRBJ1-1
v_call: TRBV13
d_call: -
clone_size: -
cdr3_aa: CASSLEQNTEAFF
cdr3_nt: TGTGCCAGTAGCCTCGAGCAAAACACTGAAGCTTTCTTT

j_call: TRBJ1-4
v_call: TRBV5-1
d_call: -
clone_size: -
cdr3_aa: CASSGQMNEKLFF
cdr3_nt: TGCGCCAGCAGCGGACAGATGAATGAAAAACTGTTTTTT

j_call: TRBJ2-1
v_call: TRBV5-1
d_call: TRBD1
clone_size: once
cdr3_aa: CASSPPDRAYNEQFF
cdr3_nt: TGCGCCAGCAGCCCGCCGGACAGGGCATACAATGAGCAGTTCTTC

j_call: TRBJ2-3
v_call: TRBV7-2
d_call: TRBD2
clone_size: -
cdr3_aa: CASSPYGTSEDTQYF
cdr3_nt: TGTGCCAGCAGCCCATATGGGACTAGCGAAGATACGCAGTATTTT

j_call: TRBJ1-4
v_call: TRBV7-9
d_call: TRBD1
clone_size: -
cdr3_aa: CASSLPGQGNKLFF
cdr3_nt: TGTGCCAGCAGCCTACCGGGACAGGGAAACAAACTGTTTTTT

j_call: TRBJ2-1
v_call: TRBV28
d_call: TRBD2
clone_size: -
cdr3_aa: CASSLPTSGGQNEQFF
cdr3_nt: TGTGCCAGCAGTCTGCCAACTAGCGGGGGTCAGAATGAGCAGTTCTTC

j_call: TRBJ2-3
v_call: TRBV6-5
d_call: -
clone_size: -
cdr3_aa: CASSSPWGLADTQYF
cdr3_nt: TGTGCCAGCAGTTCGCCCTGGGGGCTGGCAGATACGCAGTATTTT

j_call: TRBJ1-6
v_call: TRBV7-2
d_call: -
clone_size: once
cdr3_aa: CASSLARDNSPLHF
cdr3_nt: TGTGCCAGCAGCTTAGCCAGGGATAATTCACCCCTCCACTTT

j_call: TRBJ1-5
v_call: TRBV28
d_call: -
clone_size: -
cdr3_aa: CASSLGGRARPQHF
cdr3_nt: TGTGCCAGCAGTTTAGGGGGGCGCGCAAGGCCCCAGCATTTT

j_call: TRBJ1-1
v_call: TRBV27
d_call: -
clone_size: -
cdr3_aa: CASSQGFKKSTEAFF
cdr3_nt: TGTGCCAGCAGCCAGGGGTTTAAGAAGAGCACTGAAGCTTTCTTT